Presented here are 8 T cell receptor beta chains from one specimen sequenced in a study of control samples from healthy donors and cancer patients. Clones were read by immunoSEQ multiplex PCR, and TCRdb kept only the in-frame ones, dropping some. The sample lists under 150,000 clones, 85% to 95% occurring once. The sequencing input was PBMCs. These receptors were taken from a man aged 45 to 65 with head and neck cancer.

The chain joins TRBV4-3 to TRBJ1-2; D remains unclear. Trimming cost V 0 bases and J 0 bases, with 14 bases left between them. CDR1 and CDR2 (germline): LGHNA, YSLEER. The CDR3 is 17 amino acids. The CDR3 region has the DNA TGCGCCAGCAGCCAAGATAGTTTTGGGCAGTCTAACTATGGCTACACCTTC. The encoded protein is CASSQDSFGQSNYGYTF.

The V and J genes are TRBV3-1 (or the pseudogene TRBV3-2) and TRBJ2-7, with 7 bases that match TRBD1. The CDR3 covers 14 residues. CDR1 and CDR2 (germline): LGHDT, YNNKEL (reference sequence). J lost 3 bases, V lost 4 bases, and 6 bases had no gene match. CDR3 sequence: CASSLGTANYEQYF. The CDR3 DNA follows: TGTGCCAGCAGCCTAGGGACAGCAAACTACGAGCAGTACTTC.

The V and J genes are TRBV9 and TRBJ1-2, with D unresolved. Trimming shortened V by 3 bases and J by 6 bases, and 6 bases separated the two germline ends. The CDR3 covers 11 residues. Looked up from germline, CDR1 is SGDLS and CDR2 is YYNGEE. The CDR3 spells CASSGNDGYTF. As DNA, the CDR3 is TGTGCCAGCAGCGGGAATGATGGCTACACCTTC.

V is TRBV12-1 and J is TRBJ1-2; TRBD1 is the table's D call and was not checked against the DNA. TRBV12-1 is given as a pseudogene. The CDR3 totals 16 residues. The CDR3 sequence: CASSPSNRGSHDGYTF. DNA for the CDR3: TGTGCCAGCAGCCCGAGTAACAGGGGGAGTCACGATGGCTACACCTTC.

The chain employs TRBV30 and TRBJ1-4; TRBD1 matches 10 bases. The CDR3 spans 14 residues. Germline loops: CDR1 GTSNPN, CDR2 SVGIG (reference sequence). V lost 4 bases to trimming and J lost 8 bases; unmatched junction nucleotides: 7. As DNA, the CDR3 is TGTGCCTGGACCGGGACAGGGGAAGGGGAAAAACTGTTTTTT. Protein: CAWTGTGEGEKLFF.

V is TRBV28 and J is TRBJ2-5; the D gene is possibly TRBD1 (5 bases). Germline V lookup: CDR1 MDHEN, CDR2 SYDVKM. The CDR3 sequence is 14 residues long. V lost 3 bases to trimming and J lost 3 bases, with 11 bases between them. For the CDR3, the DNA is TGTGCCAGCAGTTTTATCGACAGAGAAGAGACCCAGTACTTC. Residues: CASSFIDREETQYF.

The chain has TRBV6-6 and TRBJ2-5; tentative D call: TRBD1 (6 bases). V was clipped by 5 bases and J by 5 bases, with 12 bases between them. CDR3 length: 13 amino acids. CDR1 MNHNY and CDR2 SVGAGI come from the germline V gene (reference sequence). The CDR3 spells CASSTGTRETQYF. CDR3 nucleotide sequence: TGTGCCAGCAGTACAGGGACCCGGGAGACCCAGTACTTC.

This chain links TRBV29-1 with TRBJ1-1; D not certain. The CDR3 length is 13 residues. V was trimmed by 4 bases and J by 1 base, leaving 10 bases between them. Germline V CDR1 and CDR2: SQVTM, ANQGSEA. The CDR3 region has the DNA TGCAGCGTTGTTGGGCAGAGGAACACTGAAGCTTTCTTT. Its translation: CSVVGQRNTEAFF.